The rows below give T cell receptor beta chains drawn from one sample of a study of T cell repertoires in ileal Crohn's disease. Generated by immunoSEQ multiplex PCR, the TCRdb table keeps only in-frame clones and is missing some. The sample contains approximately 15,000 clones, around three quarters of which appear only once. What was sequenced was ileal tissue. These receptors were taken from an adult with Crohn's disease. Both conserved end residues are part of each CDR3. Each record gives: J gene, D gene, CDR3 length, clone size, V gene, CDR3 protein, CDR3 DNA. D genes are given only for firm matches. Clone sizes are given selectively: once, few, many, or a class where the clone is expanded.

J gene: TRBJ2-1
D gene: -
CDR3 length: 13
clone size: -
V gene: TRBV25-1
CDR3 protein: CASSELGDNEQFF
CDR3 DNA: TGTGCCAGCAGTGAGCTAGGGGACAATGAGCAGTTCTTC

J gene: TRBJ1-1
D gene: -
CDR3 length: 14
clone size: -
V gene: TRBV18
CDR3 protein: CASSPKTQNTEAFF
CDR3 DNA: TGTGCCAGCTCACCAAAGACACAGAACACTGAAGCTTTCTTT

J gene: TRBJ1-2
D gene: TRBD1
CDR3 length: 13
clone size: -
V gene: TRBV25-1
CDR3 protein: CASGGQGAGGYTF
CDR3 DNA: TGTGCCAGCGGCGGTCAGGGGGCGGGTGGCTACACCTTC

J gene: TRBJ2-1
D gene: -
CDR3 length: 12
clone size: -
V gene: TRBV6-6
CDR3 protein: CASSPGVNEQFF
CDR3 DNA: TGTGCCAGCAGTCCGGGGGTCAATGAGCAGTTCTTC

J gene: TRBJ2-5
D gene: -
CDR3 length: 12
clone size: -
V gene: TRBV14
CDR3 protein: CASSQTLVPQYF
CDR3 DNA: TGTGCCAGCAGCCAAACACTAGTCCCCCAGTACTTC

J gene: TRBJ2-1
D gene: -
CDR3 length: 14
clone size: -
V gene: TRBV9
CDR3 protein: CASSVETSMNEQFF
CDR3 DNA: TGTGCCAGCAGCGTAGAAACTAGCATGAATGAGCAGTTCTTC

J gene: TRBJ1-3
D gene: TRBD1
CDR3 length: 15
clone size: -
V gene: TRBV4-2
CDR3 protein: CASSLSQGAGNTIYF
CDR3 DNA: TGTGCCAGCAGCCTTTCACAGGGGGCTGGAAACACCATATATTTT

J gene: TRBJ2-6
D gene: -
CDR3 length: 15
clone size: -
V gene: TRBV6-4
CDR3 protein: CASSDRVSGANVLTF
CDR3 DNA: TGTGCCAGCAGTGACCGGGTCTCTGGGGCCAACGTCCTGACTTTC

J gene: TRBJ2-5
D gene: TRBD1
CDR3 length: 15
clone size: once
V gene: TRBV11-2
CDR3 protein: CASSWRTGAQETQYF
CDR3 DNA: TGTGCCAGCAGCTGGAGGACAGGTGCCCAAGAGACCCAGTACTTC

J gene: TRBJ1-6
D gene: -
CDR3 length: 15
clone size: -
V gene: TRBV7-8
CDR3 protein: CASSLTEGYNSPLHF
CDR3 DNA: TGTGCCAGCAGCTTAACAGAGGGCTATAATTCACCCCTCCACTTT

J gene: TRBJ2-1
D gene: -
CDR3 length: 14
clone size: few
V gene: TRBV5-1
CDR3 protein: CASSPTTREDEQFF
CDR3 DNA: TGCGCCAGCAGCCCCACGACCCGGGAAGATGAGCAGTTCTTC

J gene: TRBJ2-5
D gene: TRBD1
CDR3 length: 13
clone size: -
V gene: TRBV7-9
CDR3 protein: CASSPGQQETQYF
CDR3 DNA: TGTGCCAGCAGCCCGGGACAGCAAGAGACCCAGTACTTC

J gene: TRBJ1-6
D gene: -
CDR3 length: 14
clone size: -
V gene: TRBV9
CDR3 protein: CASSVGQFNSPLHF
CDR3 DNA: TGTGCCAGCAGCGTAGGCCAGTTTAATTCACCCCTCCACTTT

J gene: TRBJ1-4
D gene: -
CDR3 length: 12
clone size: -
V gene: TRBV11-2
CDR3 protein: CASSPAYEKLFF
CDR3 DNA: TGTGCCAGCAGCCCCGCGTATGAAAAACTGTTTTTT

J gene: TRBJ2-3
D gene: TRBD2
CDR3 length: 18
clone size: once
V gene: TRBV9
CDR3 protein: CASSVSGGGGANPDTQYF
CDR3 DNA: TGTGCCAGCAGCGTAAGTGGGGGCGGGGGGGCCAATCCAGATACGCAGTATTTT

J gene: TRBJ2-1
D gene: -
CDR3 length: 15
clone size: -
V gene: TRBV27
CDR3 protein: CASSPPGRVVNEQFF
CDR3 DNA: TGTGCCAGCAGTCCCCCCGGCAGGGTGGTCAATGAGCAGTTCTTC

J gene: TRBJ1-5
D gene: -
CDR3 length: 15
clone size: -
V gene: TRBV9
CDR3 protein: CASSVSSAQGQPQHF
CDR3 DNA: TGTGCCAGCAGCGTATCGTCCGCCCAGGGTCAGCCCCAGCATTTT

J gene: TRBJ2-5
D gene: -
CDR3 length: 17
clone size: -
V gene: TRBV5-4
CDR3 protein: CASSLPALGGGQETQYF
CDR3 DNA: TGTGCCAGCAGTCTGCCGGCCTTAGGGGGGGGGCAAGAGACCCAGTACTTC

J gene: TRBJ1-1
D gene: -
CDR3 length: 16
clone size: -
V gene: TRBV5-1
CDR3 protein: CASSSSPQGVGTEAFF
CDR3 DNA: TGCGCCAGCAGCTCAAGTCCACAGGGAGTGGGCACTGAAGCTTTCTTT

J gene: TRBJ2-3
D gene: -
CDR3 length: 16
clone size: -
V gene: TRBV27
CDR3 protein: CASSLTPRGRPDTQYF
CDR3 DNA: TGTGCCAGCAGTTTAACCCCTCGGGGGAGGCCAGATACGCAGTATTTT

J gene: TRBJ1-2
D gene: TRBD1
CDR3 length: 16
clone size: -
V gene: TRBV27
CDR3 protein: CASSLYPSGTGDGYTF
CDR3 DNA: TGTGCCAGCAGTTTATATCCCTCCGGGACAGGGGATGGCTACACCTTC

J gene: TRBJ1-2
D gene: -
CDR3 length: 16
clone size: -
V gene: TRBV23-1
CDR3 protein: CASRDVHRITNYGYTF
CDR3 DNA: TGCGCCAGCAGAGACGTCCACAGGATCACTAACTATGGCTACACCTTC

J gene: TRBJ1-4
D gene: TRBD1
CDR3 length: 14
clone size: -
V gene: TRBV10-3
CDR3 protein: CAISTGDGNEKLFF
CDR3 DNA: TGTGCCATCAGTACAGGGGATGGGAATGAAAAACTGTTTTTT

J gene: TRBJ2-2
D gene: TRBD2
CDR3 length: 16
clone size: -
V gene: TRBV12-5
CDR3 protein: CASGLFLAGNTGELFF
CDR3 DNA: TGTGCTAGTGGTTTGTTTCTAGCGGGGAACACCGGGGAGCTGTTTTTT

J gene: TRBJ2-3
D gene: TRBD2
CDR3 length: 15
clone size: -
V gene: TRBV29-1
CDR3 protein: CSASPLAGGTDTQYF
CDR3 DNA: TGCAGCGCTTCTCCACTAGCGGGGGGCACAGATACGCAGTATTTT

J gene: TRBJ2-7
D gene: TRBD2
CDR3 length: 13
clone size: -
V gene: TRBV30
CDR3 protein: CAWSPWQGGEQYF
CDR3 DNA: TGTGCCTGGAGTCCTTGGCAGGGAGGGGAGCAGTACTTC

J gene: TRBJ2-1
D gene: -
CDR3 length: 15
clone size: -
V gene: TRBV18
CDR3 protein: CASSPPFHPRNEQFF
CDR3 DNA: TGTGCCAGCTCACCACCGTTTCACCCTAGGAATGAGCAGTTCTTC

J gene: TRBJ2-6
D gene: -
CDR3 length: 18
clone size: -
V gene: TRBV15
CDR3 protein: CATSIPGGSLSGANVLTF
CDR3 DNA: TGTGCCACCAGCATTCCTGGGGGGTCGCTTTCTGGGGCCAACGTCCTGACTTTC

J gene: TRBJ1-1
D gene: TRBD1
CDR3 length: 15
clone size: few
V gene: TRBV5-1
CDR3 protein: CASSLTLDRATEAFF
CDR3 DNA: TGCGCCAGCAGCTTGACTTTGGACAGGGCTACTGAAGCTTTCTTT

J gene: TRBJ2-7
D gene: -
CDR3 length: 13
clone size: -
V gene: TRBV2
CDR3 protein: CASVPPTSYEQYF
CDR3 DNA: TGTGCCTCGGTGCCCCCAACTTCCTACGAGCAGTACTTC

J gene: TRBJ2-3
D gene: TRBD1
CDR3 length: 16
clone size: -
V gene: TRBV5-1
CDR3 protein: CASSLATGARTDTQYF
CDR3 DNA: TGCGCCAGCAGCTTGGCGACAGGGGCTCGCACAGATACGCAGTATTTT

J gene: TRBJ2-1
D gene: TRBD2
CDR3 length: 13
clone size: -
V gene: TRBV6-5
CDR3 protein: CASREGGPYEQFF
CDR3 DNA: TGTGCCAGCCGGGAGGGAGGGCCTTATGAGCAGTTCTTC

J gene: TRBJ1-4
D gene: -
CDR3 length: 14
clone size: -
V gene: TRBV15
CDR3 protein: CATSRGATGEKLFF
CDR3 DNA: TGTGCCACCAGCAGAGGGGCGACAGGCGAAAAACTGTTTTTT

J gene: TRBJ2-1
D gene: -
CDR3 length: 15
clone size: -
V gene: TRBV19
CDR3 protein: CASSIDGGGYNEQFF
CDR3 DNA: TGTGCCAGTAGTATAGACGGGGGTGGATACAATGAGCAGTTCTTC

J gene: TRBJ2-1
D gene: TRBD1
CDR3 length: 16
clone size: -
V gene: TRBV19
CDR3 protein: CASSIPLGTGTNEQFF
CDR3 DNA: TGTGCCAGTAGTATACCTTTGGGGACAGGTACCAATGAGCAGTTCTTC

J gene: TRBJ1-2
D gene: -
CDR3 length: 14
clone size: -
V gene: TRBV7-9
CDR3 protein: CASSLGGRGYGYTF
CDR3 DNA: TGTGCCAGCAGCTTGGGGGGGCGCGGCTATGGCTACACCTTC

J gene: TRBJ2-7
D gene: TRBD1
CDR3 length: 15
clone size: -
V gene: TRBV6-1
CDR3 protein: CASSDAQGADYEQYF
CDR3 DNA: TGTGCCAGCAGTGACGCACAGGGGGCAGACTACGAGCAGTACTTC